The present T cell receptor beta chain was sequenced within a study of blood T cell repertoires in COVID-19. In the study overall: PBMCs, B-cell-depleted T cells, or T cells provided the cDNA or gDNA that made up the material.

Germline V gene data show CDR1 as LNHDA and CDR2 as SQIVND (reference sequence). This CDR3 has 14 residues. J was trimmed by 3 bases and V by 4 bases; bases with no gene match: 3. Some clones are missing from TCRdb's copy, which holds only in-frame ones; the method was immunoSEQ multiplex PCR. The sample has about 140,000 clones, roughly 80% seen once; the top ten hold 4.5% to 6%. The sample taken for sequencing was peripheral blood. The TCR comes from a human donor in a cohort sampled during active COVID-19. This chain joins TRBV19 and TRBJ1-5; 7 nucleotides line up with TRBD1. The CDR3, as DNA: TGTGCCAGTAGTAGGGGACAGCTCAATCAGCCCCAGCATTTT. It translates to CASSRGQLNQPQHF.